This T cell receptor (beta chain) was captured by sequencing in a study of OX40 agonist ivuxolimab in advanced cancers. Study-wide context: The dose-escalation cohort was around 83% male, with a mean age of around 60 years, ranging roughly 23 to 79.

Here immunoSEQ multiplex PCR was the method, and the copy in TCRdb shows in-frame clones only, minus some. The sample records some 50,000 clones, more than 70% being singletons. Trimming removed 4 bases from V and 1 base from J; junction bases left unmatched: 9. The CDR3 is 18 amino acids. The germline V gene encodes CDR1 SGHRS and CDR2 YFSETQ. This TCR came from an adult with an advanced solid tumor such as melanoma, head and neck, liver or kidney cancer. The genes are TRBV5-1 and TRBJ1-5; 12 nucleotides align to TRBD1. Sequencing used CD4+ or CD8+ T cells sorted from blood, obtained in a trial of the OX40 agonist ivuxolimab. The chain's CDR3 is CASSPTGTGGWSNQPQHF. CDR3 bases: TGCGCCAGCAGCCCAACCGGGACAGGGGGCTGGAGCAATCAGCCCCAGCATTTT.